This record concerns one TCR beta chain sequence. No antigen is known for it. The record has no base qualities; no much larger clone is one base away. All of the isolated RNA was reverse transcribed with the High Capacity cDNA Reverse Transcription Kit, so expressed TCRB transcripts were sequenced. Deep immunoSEQ sequencing was applied to naive, central memory and regulatory T cell samples, giving an average of about 3.7 million total reads per sample. Sorted cells were lysed in RLT buffer and RNA was extracted with DNase-treated RNeasy Micro or Mini kits, depending on cell number. Each cell subset was processed on its own to prevent cross-contamination, while patient and healthy donor samples were processed together. Using the immunoSEQ multiplex PCR, TCRB sequences were amplified from cDNA into 87-bp fragments spanning the CDR3 region. Amplicons were sequenced on the Illumina HiSeq platform. Turning to the authors' computational methods: PCR bias was computationally corrected using synthetic template baselines, reads within Hamming distance 2 were collapsed, and singletons that could not be merged were discarded. Reads were aligned to IMGT to assign V, D and J genes, CDR3 length, and insertions or deletions at six rearrangement sites. Clonotype counts were normalized to sorted cell number within each subset before computing true diversity and Gini coefficients with the tcR R package. Repertoire sharing was quantified using the overlap coefficient calculated on TCRB nucleotide sequences. Out-of-frame TCRB sequences from naive cells were analyzed as a proxy for the pre-selection repertoire. Held by TCRdb, this immuneACCESS table contains in-frame sequences only and omits some clones. Under half of the omission traces to an unresolved V gene where checked; the cause of the rest is unknown. The V and J calls and clone size were taken over from that table, and D and trimming were inferred from the DNA. This sample gives 860,000 or so clones in total; 17% of them show up just once. Jointly, the top ten make up 0.023% of the sample.

V and J are trimmed by 3 bases and 7 bases, and the gene matches miss 6 bases of the junction. The CDR3 runs 14 amino acids, cysteine and phenylalanine included. The kept DNA is CDR3 alone, 42 bases in frame from the first base. The germline V gene (reference sequence) gives CDR1 as SEHNR and CDR2 as FQNEAQ. The data were obtained in a study of beta chain features in type 1 diabetes (dated by TCRdb to 2016 to 2019). Regarding the study in general: Mean age, gender distribution, total cell number and subset yield did not differ between patients and healthy donors. A total of approximately 99,000,000 sorted cells were examined across all samples, and RNA yield correlated strongly with the number of cells per subset. The study compared the TCRB repertoires of sorted circulating CD4+ T cell subsets in recently diagnosed type 1 diabetes patients with those in matched healthy donors. Naive and central memory subsets were obtained from all 30 or so donors, but regulatory and stem cell-like memory subsets were isolated from only 8 patients and 8 healthy donors. On the study overall, not on this receptor specifically: Fewer insertions and more nucleotide deletions at VDJ recombination sites were observed in patients with type 1 diabetes, implying thymic rearrangement abnormalities. Naive, central memory and regulatory TCRB repertoires appeared to be more similar among patients than among healthy donors. Because the HLA sub-analyses included only small numbers of individuals, any influence of HLA type on TCRB rearrangement was left unresolved. Because cDNA was sequenced instead of genomic DNA, activated cells with high expression could be over-represented, although the groups did not differ in activation or CD3 levels. Shorter templates might have been favored by PCR, but patient and control samples were amplified and corrected together, so both groups would have been affected equally by any skew. Type 1 diabetes patients showed a moderate but significant shortening of TCRB CDR3 length in all four CD4+ subsets.

From each donor, a single peripheral blood sample of around 120 mL on average was drawn into heparinised tubes. A BD FACSAria II and a panel including CD45RO, CCR7, CD25, CD127, CD95 and CD27 were used to sort naive, central memory, regulatory and stem cell-like memory CD4+ T cells. A purity above 98% was achieved for all sorted populations. PBMCs were isolated immediately by Lymphoprep density gradient centrifugation and stained directly without culture. So that batch effects would be minimized, each experiment stained and sorted samples in pairs, pairing one healthy donor with one patient. The receptor comes from a woman aged 18-30 years in good health. The material sequenced was naive CD4+ T cells from blood. The sample's cell subset or site label, in plain terms: true naive CD4+ T cells. The receptor chain draws on TRBV7-9 and TRBJ1-2, and TRBD1 matches 9 of the central bases. The DNA sequence reads TGTGCCAGCAGCTTCCCGGGGACAGGGATTGGCTACACCTTC. The resulting protein is CASSFPGTGIGYTF.